This TCR beta chain is drawn from a study of blood T cell repertoires in COVID-19. Study summary: Spain, Italy and the United States supplied samples that represented acute and convalescent COVID-19. In each case, the material was cDNA or gDNA derived from T cells, B-cell-depleted T cells, or PBMCs.

Germline CDR1 reads KGHSH; CDR2 reads LQKENI. Losses at the gene ends were 0 bases for V and 2 bases for J; bases not matched to a gene: 5. This CDR3 has 16 amino acids. Original analysis: Estimates of nucleated cell counts were drawn from the amplification of reference gene primers. This table comes from immunoSEQ multiplex PCR, and its TCRdb copy is limited to in-frame clones, with some not included. Clonal size and the V and J genes are those of that table, whereas D and trimming came from the DNA. The sample consists of more than 150,000 clones, about four fifths of them appearing once. Sequencing input: peripheral blood. This rearrangement joins TRBV18 to TRBJ2-3; TRBD2 aligns across 7 bases. The receptor's source is a man between 65 and 80 years old who had recovered from COVID-19. CDR3 sequence reads: CASSPPSSGVTDTQYF. For the CDR3, the DNA is TGTGCCAGCTCACCACCGTCTAGCGGCGTCACAGATACGCAGTATTTT.